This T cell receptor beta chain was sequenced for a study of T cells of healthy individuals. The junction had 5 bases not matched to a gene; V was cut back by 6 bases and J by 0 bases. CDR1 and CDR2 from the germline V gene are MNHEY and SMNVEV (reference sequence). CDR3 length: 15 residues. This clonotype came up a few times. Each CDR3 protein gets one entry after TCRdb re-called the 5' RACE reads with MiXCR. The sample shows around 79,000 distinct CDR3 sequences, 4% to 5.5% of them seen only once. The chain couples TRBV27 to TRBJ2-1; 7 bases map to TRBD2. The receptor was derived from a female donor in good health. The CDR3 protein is CASSPAGSSYNEQFF. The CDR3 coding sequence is TGTGCCAGCAGCCCAGCGGGGAGCTCCTACAATGAGCAGTTCTTC.